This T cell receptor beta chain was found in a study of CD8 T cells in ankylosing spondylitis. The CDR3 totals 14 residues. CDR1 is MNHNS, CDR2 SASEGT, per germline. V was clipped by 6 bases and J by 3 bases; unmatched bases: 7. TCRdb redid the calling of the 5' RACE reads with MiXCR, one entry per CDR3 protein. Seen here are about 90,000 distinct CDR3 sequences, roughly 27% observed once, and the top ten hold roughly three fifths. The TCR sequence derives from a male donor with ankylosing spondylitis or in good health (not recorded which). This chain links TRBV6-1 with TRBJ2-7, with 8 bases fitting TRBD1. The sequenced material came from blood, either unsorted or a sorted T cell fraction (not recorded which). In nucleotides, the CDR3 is TGTGCCAGCAGCGACAGGGGTTGGAGCTACGAGCAGTACTTC. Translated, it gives CASSDRGWSYEQYF.